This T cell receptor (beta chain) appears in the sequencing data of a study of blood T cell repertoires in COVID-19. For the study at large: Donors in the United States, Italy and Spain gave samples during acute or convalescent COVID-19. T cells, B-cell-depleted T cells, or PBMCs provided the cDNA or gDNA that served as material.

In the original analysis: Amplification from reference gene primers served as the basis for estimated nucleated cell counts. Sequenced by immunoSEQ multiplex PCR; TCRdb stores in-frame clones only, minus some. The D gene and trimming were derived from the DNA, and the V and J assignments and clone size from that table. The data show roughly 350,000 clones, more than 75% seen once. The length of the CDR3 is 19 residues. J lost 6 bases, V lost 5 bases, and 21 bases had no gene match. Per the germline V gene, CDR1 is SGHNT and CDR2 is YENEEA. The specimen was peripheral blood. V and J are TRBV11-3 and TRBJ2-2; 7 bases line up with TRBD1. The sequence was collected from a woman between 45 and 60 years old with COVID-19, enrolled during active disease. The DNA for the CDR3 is TGTGCCAGCAGCCAGTACCTTGGTATGAGACAGGGTTACGCCGGGGAGCTGTTTTTT. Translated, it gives CASSQYLGMRQGYAGELFF.